These T cell receptor beta chains were read from a single sample in a study of cytomegalovirus exposure and HLA in healthy donors. The data were produced by immunoSEQ multiplex PCR, yet TCRdb's version contains in-frame clones alone and is incomplete. The sample includes around 19,000 clones, around 80% seen only once; the top ten take over 20%. The sample comprised PBMCs. The receptors come from a human donor in good health. Both conserved end residues are part of each CDR3. The D gene is left open where the match is weak. For some rows the clone size is stated as once, few or many, or as a class when expanded; others skip it.

CDR3 protein: CASRRGMNTEAFF
CDR3 DNA: TGTGCCAGCCGACGAGGAATGAACACTGAAGCTTTCTTT
V gene: TRBV25-1
clone size: few
J gene: TRBJ1-1
D gene: -

CDR3 protein: CASSYQGQGLEQFF
CDR3 DNA: TGTGCCAGCAGTTACCAGGGACAGGGGTTAGAGCAGTTCTTC
V gene: TRBV6-5
clone size: -
J gene: TRBJ2-1
D gene: TRBD1

CDR3 protein: CASSLGGLSSTDTQYF
CDR3 DNA: TGTGCCAGCAGCTTAGGGGGACTCTCAAGCACAGATACGCAGTATTTT
V gene: TRBV11-2
clone size: -
J gene: TRBJ2-3
D gene: -

CDR3 protein: CASSLIGLADFDTQYF
CDR3 DNA: TGTGCCAGCAGCTTAATAGGACTAGCGGACTTCGATACGCAGTATTTT
V gene: TRBV7-9
clone size: -
J gene: TRBJ2-3
D gene: TRBD2

CDR3 protein: CASSLSLAGGPVPTQYF
CDR3 DNA: TGTGCCAGCAGCTTATCCCTAGCGGGAGGGCCGGTCCCCACGCAGTATTTT
V gene: TRBV11-2
clone size: -
J gene: TRBJ2-3
D gene: TRBD2

CDR3 protein: CASSPTGQVLLYGYTF
CDR3 DNA: TGTGCCAGTAGTCCAACCGGACAGGTACTACTCTATGGCTACACCTTC
V gene: TRBV19
clone size: -
J gene: TRBJ1-2
D gene: TRBD1

CDR3 protein: CASNEALAGGKRTDTQYF
CDR3 DNA: TGTGCCAGCAATGAGGCGCTAGCGGGAGGGAAGCGCACAGATACGCAGTATTTT
V gene: TRBV2
clone size: -
J gene: TRBJ2-3
D gene: TRBD2

CDR3 protein: CASGPRGSRNEQFF
CDR3 DNA: TGTGCTAGTGGTCCCCGGGGTAGTCGCAATGAGCAGTTCTTC
V gene: TRBV12-5
clone size: -
J gene: TRBJ2-1
D gene: -

CDR3 protein: CASSPRWTGSGGGELFF
CDR3 DNA: TGTGCCAGCAGCCCAAGGTGGACAGGGTCCGGCGGCGGGGAGCTGTTTTTT
V gene: TRBV5-4
clone size: few
J gene: TRBJ2-2
D gene: TRBD1

CDR3 protein: CAISEVGGDRQPQHF
CDR3 DNA: TGTGCCATCAGTGAGGTGGGAGGGGACAGGCAGCCCCAGCATTTT
V gene: TRBV10-3
clone size: -
J gene: TRBJ1-5
D gene: TRBD1

CDR3 protein: CASSHALRQGDNNEQFF
CDR3 DNA: TGTGCCAGCAGCCACGCCCTTCGACAGGGGGATAACAATGAGCAGTTCTTC
V gene: TRBV4-2
clone size: -
J gene: TRBJ2-1
D gene: TRBD1

CDR3 protein: CASTKQGPHGYTF
CDR3 DNA: TGTGCCAGCACCAAACAGGGTCCTCATGGCTACACCTTC
V gene: TRBV5-6
clone size: -
J gene: TRBJ1-2
D gene: -

CDR3 protein: CASRQSLDYGYTF
CDR3 DNA: TGTGCCAGCAGGCAAAGCCTGGACTATGGCTACACCTTC
V gene: TRBV6-5
clone size: -
J gene: TRBJ1-2
D gene: -

CDR3 protein: CASSPYRWNTEAFF
CDR3 DNA: TGTGCCAGCAGCCCTTACCGGTGGAACACTGAAGCTTTCTTT
V gene: TRBV5-8
clone size: few
J gene: TRBJ1-1
D gene: -

CDR3 protein: CASRGLWGAGNTIYF
CDR3 DNA: TGTGCCAGCAGGGGCCTTTGGGGGGCTGGAAACACCATATATTTT
V gene: TRBV6-1
clone size: -
J gene: TRBJ1-3
D gene: -

CDR3 protein: CASSPRPGPQHF
CDR3 DNA: TGTGCCAGCAGTCCCCGACCAGGTCCCCAGCATTTT
V gene: TRBV27
clone size: once
J gene: TRBJ1-5
D gene: -

CDR3 protein: CASSTRPAGKEGQYF
CDR3 DNA: TGTGCCAGCAGCACGAGGCCAGCCGGTAAAGAAGGGCAGTACTTC
V gene: TRBV9
clone size: -
J gene: TRBJ2-7
D gene: -

CDR3 protein: CASSSFGGDGYTF
CDR3 DNA: TGTGCCAGCAGCTCGTTTGGGGGGGATGGCTACACCTTC
V gene: TRBV7-9
clone size: once
J gene: TRBJ1-2
D gene: -

CDR3 protein: CAWSQGQGHEQYF
CDR3 DNA: TGTGCCTGGAGCCAAGGACAGGGCCACGAGCAGTACTTC
V gene: TRBV30
clone size: -
J gene: TRBJ2-7
D gene: TRBD1

CDR3 protein: CASRGVAGANEQFF
CDR3 DNA: TGTGCCAGCAGGGGGGTAGCGGGAGCAAATGAGCAGTTCTTC
V gene: TRBV2
clone size: once
J gene: TRBJ2-1
D gene: TRBD2

CDR3 protein: CASSDGLEEQYF
CDR3 DNA: TGTGCCAGCAGCGATGGACTGGAGGAGCAGTACTTC
V gene: TRBV7-2
clone size: -
J gene: TRBJ2-7
D gene: -

CDR3 protein: CASSFELAGGREQFF
CDR3 DNA: TGTGCCAGCAGCTTCGAGTTGGCGGGGGGGCGAGAGCAGTTCTTC
V gene: TRBV5-5
clone size: few
J gene: TRBJ2-1
D gene: TRBD2

CDR3 protein: CASSLGQGEGQPQHF
CDR3 DNA: TGTGCCAGCAGTTTGGGACAGGGGGAGGGTCAGCCCCAGCATTTT
V gene: TRBV27
clone size: -
J gene: TRBJ1-5
D gene: TRBD1

CDR3 protein: CASSQESGRPYEQYF
CDR3 DNA: TGCGCCAGCAGCCAAGAGAGCGGAAGGCCCTACGAGCAGTACTTC
V gene: TRBV4-1
clone size: -
J gene: TRBJ2-7
D gene: -

CDR3 protein: CAISGRDRENTEAFF
CDR3 DNA: TGTGCCATCAGTGGGCGGGACAGAGAGAACACTGAAGCTTTCTTT
V gene: TRBV10-3
clone size: few
J gene: TRBJ1-1
D gene: TRBD1

CDR3 protein: CASSYARDSTGARFF
CDR3 DNA: TGTGCCAGCAGCTACGCCCGGGACAGTACTGGGGCCCGGTTCTTC
V gene: TRBV7-2
clone size: once
J gene: TRBJ2-1
D gene: TRBD1

CDR3 protein: CSAPKGAQYF
CDR3 DNA: TGCAGTGCTCCTAAGGGGGCCCAGTACTTC
V gene: TRBV20-1
clone size: -
J gene: TRBJ2-5
D gene: -

CDR3 protein: CASSLYISRDGANVLTF
CDR3 DNA: TGTGCCAGCAGCTTGTACATATCCCGGGATGGGGCCAACGTCCTGACTTTC
V gene: TRBV5-8
clone size: -
J gene: TRBJ2-6
D gene: -

CDR3 protein: CASRTGAHTEAFF
CDR3 DNA: TGTGCCAGCAGGACAGGGGCCCACACTGAAGCTTTCTTT
V gene: TRBV7-6
clone size: -
J gene: TRBJ1-1
D gene: TRBD1

CDR3 protein: CASSTMDSGYTDTQYF
CDR3 DNA: TGTGCCAGCAGTACCATGGACAGCGGATACACAGATACGCAGTATTTT
V gene: TRBV27
clone size: -
J gene: TRBJ2-3
D gene: -

CDR3 protein: CASSPRSSGGADTQYF
CDR3 DNA: TGTGCCAGTAGCCCACGCTCTAGCGGGGGGGCAGATACGCAGTATTTT
V gene: TRBV19
clone size: -
J gene: TRBJ2-3
D gene: TRBD2

CDR3 protein: CASSLLIRDRTRPDYGYTF
CDR3 DNA: TGTGCCAGCAGTTTACTCATACGGGACAGGACTCGCCCGGACTATGGCTACACCTTC
V gene: TRBV27
clone size: -
J gene: TRBJ1-2
D gene: TRBD1

CDR3 protein: CASSGTGGVNQPQHF
CDR3 DNA: TGTGCCAGCAGTGGGACAGGGGGCGTCAATCAGCCCCAGCATTTT
V gene: TRBV25-1
clone size: -
J gene: TRBJ1-5
D gene: TRBD1

CDR3 protein: CASTLRGLGTDTQYF
CDR3 DNA: TGTGCGAGCACCCTCAGGGGGCTCGGCACAGATACGCAGTATTTT
V gene: TRBV27
clone size: once
J gene: TRBJ2-3
D gene: TRBD1

CDR3 protein: CASRQTGNTEAFF
CDR3 DNA: TGTGCCAGCAGACAAACAGGGAACACTGAAGCTTTCTTT
V gene: TRBV6-5
clone size: once
J gene: TRBJ1-1
D gene: -

CDR3 protein: CASSFLSAGQRNEQFF
CDR3 DNA: TGTGCCAGCAGCTTCCTCTCGGCGGGCCAAAGGAATGAGCAGTTCTTC
V gene: TRBV7-2
clone size: -
J gene: TRBJ2-1
D gene: -

CDR3 protein: CASSLVEVDTQYF
CDR3 DNA: TGTGCCAGCAGCTTAGTGGAGGTTGATACGCAGTATTTT
V gene: TRBV7-9
clone size: -
J gene: TRBJ2-3
D gene: -

CDR3 protein: CASSPDTTYEQYF
CDR3 DNA: TGTGCCAGCTCTCCGGACACAACCTACGAGCAGTACTTC
V gene: TRBV18
clone size: -
J gene: TRBJ2-7
D gene: -

CDR3 protein: CASSQTLREGKETQYF
CDR3 DNA: TGCGCCAGCAGCCAAACCCTGCGGGAGGGGAAAGAGACCCAGTACTTC
V gene: TRBV4-3
clone size: -
J gene: TRBJ2-5
D gene: TRBD2

CDR3 protein: CASSPRGGLPPGKQFF
CDR3 DNA: TGTGCCAGCAGCCCCCGGGGGGGCCTCCCCCCCGGGAAGCAGTTCTTC
V gene: TRBV7-7
clone size: -
J gene: TRBJ2-1
D gene: TRBD2

CDR3 protein: CASSRGGGYEQYF
CDR3 DNA: TGTGCCAGCTCACGAGGGGGGGGATACGAGCAGTACTTC
V gene: TRBV18
clone size: -
J gene: TRBJ2-7
D gene: -

CDR3 protein: CASSNYFKLTSGDGYTF
CDR3 DNA: TGTGCCAGCAGTAATTACTTCAAACTCACTTCAGGGGATGGCTACACCTTC
V gene: TRBV27
clone size: -
J gene: TRBJ1-2
D gene: -

CDR3 protein: CASSQVSGPSGEQYF
CDR3 DNA: TGCGCCAGCAGTCAGGTTAGCGGGCCCTCTGGGGAGCAGTACTTC
V gene: TRBV23-1
clone size: -
J gene: TRBJ2-7
D gene: TRBD2

CDR3 protein: CASRNGGGNTEAFF
CDR3 DNA: TGTGCCAGCAGGAACGGGGGAGGGAACACTGAAGCTTTCTTT
V gene: TRBV6-6
clone size: -
J gene: TRBJ1-1
D gene: -

CDR3 protein: CASSPNRQNSPLHF
CDR3 DNA: TGTGCCAGCTCACCGAACAGGCAAAATTCACCCCTCCACTTT
V gene: TRBV18
clone size: -
J gene: TRBJ1-6
D gene: -

CDR3 protein: CASSNRGVFTDTQYF
CDR3 DNA: TGTGCCAGTAGTAATCGGGGGGTATTCACAGATACGCAGTATTTT
V gene: TRBV19
clone size: -
J gene: TRBJ2-3
D gene: TRBD2

CDR3 protein: CASSQVHLSGGFYEQYF
CDR3 DNA: TGCGCCAGCAGCCAAGTTCACCTATCAGGGGGCTTCTACGAGCAGTACTTC
V gene: TRBV4-3
clone size: once
J gene: TRBJ2-7
D gene: TRBD1

CDR3 protein: CASSEYPTRDGYTF
CDR3 DNA: TGTGCCAGCAGTGAATACCCCACGAGGGATGGCTACACCTTC
V gene: TRBV2
clone size: -
J gene: TRBJ1-2
D gene: -

CDR3 protein: CASSVQGSYEQYF
CDR3 DNA: TGTGCCAGCTCCGTCCAGGGCTCCTACGAGCAGTACTTC
V gene: TRBV18
clone size: -
J gene: TRBJ2-7
D gene: -

CDR3 protein: CASSPRAGISRQETQYF
CDR3 DNA: TGTGCCAGCTCACCCCGAGCAGGGATAAGCCGCCAAGAGACCCAGTACTTC
V gene: TRBV18
clone size: -
J gene: TRBJ2-5
D gene: -

CDR3 protein: CASSIGGSGYQETQYF
CDR3 DNA: TGTGCCAGTAGTATTGGCGGTAGCGGGTACCAAGAGACCCAGTACTTC
V gene: TRBV19
clone size: once
J gene: TRBJ2-5
D gene: TRBD2

CDR3 protein: CASSRLTREGSYNEQFF
CDR3 DNA: TGTGCCAGTAGTCGCCTCACTAGAGAGGGCTCCTACAATGAGCAGTTCTTC
V gene: TRBV19
clone size: -
J gene: TRBJ2-1
D gene: -

CDR3 protein: CAWRTGKRSANEKLFF
CDR3 DNA: TGTGCCTGGAGGACAGGGAAAAGGTCGGCTAATGAAAAACTGTTTTTT
V gene: TRBV30
clone size: -
J gene: TRBJ1-4
D gene: TRBD1

CDR3 protein: CATSRDTGQGTGQYF
CDR3 DNA: TGTGCCACCAGCAGAGATACAGGACAGGGTACCGGCCAGTACTTC
V gene: TRBV15
clone size: -
J gene: TRBJ2-5
D gene: TRBD1